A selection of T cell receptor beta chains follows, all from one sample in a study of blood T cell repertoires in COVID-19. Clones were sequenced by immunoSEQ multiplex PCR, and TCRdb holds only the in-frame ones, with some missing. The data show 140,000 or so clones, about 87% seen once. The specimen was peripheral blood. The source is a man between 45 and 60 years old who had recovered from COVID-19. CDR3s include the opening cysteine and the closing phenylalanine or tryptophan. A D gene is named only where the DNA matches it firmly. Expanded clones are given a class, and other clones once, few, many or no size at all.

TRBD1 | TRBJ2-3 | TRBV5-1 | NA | CASSPLTGYGTDTQYF | TGCGCCAGCAGCCCACTGACAGGGTATGGCACAGATACGCAGTATTTT
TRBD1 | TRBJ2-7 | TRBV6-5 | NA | CASRTGGTHTYEQYF | TGTGCCAGCAGAACAGGGGGAACCCATACCTACGAGCAGTACTTC
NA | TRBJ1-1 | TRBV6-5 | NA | CASSRTQENTEAFF | TGTGCCAGCAGTCGTACACAGGAGAACACTGAAGCTTTCTTT
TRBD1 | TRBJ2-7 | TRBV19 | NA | CASSSGQGAFVEQYF | TGTGCCAGTAGTTCGGGACAGGGGGCTTTTGTCGAGCAGTACTTC
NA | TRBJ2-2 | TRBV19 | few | CASSTRVPLPMNTGELFF | TGTGCCAGTAGTACCAGGGTACCCCTTCCTATGAACACCGGGGAGCTGTTTTTT
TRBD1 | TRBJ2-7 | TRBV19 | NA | CANSNRDRGYEQYF | TGTGCCAATAGTAATCGGGACAGGGGGTACGAGCAGTACTTC
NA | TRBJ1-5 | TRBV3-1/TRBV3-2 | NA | CASSQGQGNQPQHF | TGTGCCAGCAGCCAAGGACAGGGCAATCAGCCCCAGCATTTT
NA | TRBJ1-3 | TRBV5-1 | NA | CASSWNSGPGNTIYF | TGCGCCAGCAGCTGGAACAGCGGCCCCGGAAACACCATATATTTT
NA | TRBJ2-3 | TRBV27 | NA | CASSARRLDTQYF | TGTGCCAGCAGCGCCCGCAGGCTAGATACGCAGTATTTT
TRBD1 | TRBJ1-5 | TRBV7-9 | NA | CASSNTGGFQPQHF | TGTGCCAGCAGCAACACAGGGGGCTTTCAGCCCCAGCATTTT
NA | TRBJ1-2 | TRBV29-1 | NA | CSVVGQMDIYTF | TGCAGCGTTGTAGGGCAAATGGACATCTACACCTTC
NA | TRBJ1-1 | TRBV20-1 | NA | CSASSPRRSEAFF | TGCAGTGCTAGTTCCCCCCGACGGAGTGAAGCTTTCTTT
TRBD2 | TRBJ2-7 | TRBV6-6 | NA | CASRLGLAGEYEQYF | TGTGCCAGCAGACTGGGACTAGCGGGGGAATACGAGCAGTACTTC
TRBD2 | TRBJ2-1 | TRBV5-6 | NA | CASSFDSGGANEQFF | TGTGCCAGCAGCTTTGATAGCGGGGGGGCCAATGAGCAGTTCTTC
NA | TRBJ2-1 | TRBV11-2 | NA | CASSLTGKRVFF | TGTGCCAGCAGCTTAACCGGGAAGAGGGTGTTCTTC
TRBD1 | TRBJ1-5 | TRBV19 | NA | CASLSRDRGGNQPQHF | TGTGCCAGTCTGAGCCGGGACAGGGGCGGAAATCAGCCCCAGCATTTT
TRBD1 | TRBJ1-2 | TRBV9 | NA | CASSAGTVFGGYTF | TGTGCCAGCAGCGCCGGGACAGTCTTCGGTGGCTACACCTTC
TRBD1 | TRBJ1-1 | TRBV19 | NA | CASSTDRGNTEAFF | TGTGCCAGTAGTACGGACAGGGGGAACACTGAAGCTTTCTTT
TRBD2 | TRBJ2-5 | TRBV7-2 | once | CASSLGPGGTQETQYF | TGTGCCAGCAGCTTAGGGCCGGGGGGGACTCAAGAGACCCAGTACTTC
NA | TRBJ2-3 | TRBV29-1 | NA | CSVREAGDTQYF | TGCAGCGTTCGTGAGGCGGGAGATACGCAGTATTTT
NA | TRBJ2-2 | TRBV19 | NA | CASSPQGGGTGELFF | TGTGCCAGTAGTCCCCAGGGAGGGGGTACCGGGGAGCTGTTTTTT
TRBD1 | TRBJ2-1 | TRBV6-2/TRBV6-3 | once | CASSTGQDYNEQFF | TGTGCCAGCAGTACCGGACAGGACTACAATGAGCAGTTCTTC
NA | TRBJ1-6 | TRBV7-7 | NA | CASSLAGENSPLHF | TGTGCTAGCAGCTTAGCTGGGGAGAATTCACCCCTCCACTTT
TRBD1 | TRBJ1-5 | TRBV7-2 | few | CASSSRQGSVQPQHF | TGTGCCAGCAGCTCACGACAGGGAAGTGTTCAGCCCCAGCATTTT
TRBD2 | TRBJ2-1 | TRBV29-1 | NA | CSVQTSGGSEQFF | TGCAGCGTCCAGACTAGCGGGGGGAGTGAGCAGTTCTTC
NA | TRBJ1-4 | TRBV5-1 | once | CASSGSTGNNEKLFF | TGCGCCAGCAGCGGGTCGACAGGAAATAATGAAAAACTGTTTTTT
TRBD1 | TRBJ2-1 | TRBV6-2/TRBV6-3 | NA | CASSYTTGPNYNEQFF | TGTGCCAGCAGTTACACGACAGGGCCTAACTACAATGAGCAGTTCTTC
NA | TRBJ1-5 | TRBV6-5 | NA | CASSSGFGDQPQHF | TGTGCCAGCAGTTCAGGGTTTGGGGATCAGCCCCAGCATTTT
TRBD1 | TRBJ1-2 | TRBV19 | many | CASSPQGVGGYTF | TGTGCCAGTAGTCCCCAGGGGGTTGGGGGCTACACCTTC
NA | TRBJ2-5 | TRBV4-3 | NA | CASSQDRRRGETQYF | TGCGCCAGCAGCCAAGATCGAAGGAGGGGAGAGACCCAGTACTTC
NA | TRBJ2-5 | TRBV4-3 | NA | CASSQEARQETQYF | TGCGCCAGCAGCCAAGAAGCCAGGCAAGAGACCCAGTACTTC